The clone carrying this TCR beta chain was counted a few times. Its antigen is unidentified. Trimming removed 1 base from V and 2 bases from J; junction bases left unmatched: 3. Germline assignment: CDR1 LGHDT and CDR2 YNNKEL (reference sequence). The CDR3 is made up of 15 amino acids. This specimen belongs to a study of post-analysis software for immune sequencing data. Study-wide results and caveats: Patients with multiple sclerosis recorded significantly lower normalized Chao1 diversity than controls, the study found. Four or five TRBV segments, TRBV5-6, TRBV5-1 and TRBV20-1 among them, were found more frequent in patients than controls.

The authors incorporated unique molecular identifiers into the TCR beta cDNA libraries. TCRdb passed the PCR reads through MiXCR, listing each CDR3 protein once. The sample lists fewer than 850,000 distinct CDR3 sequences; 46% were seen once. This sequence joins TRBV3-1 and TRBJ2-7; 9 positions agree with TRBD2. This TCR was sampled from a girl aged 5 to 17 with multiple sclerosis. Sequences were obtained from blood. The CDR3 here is CASSQGLAATYEQYF. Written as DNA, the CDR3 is TGTGCCAGCAGCCAAGGACTAGCGGCAACCTACGAGCAGTACTTC.